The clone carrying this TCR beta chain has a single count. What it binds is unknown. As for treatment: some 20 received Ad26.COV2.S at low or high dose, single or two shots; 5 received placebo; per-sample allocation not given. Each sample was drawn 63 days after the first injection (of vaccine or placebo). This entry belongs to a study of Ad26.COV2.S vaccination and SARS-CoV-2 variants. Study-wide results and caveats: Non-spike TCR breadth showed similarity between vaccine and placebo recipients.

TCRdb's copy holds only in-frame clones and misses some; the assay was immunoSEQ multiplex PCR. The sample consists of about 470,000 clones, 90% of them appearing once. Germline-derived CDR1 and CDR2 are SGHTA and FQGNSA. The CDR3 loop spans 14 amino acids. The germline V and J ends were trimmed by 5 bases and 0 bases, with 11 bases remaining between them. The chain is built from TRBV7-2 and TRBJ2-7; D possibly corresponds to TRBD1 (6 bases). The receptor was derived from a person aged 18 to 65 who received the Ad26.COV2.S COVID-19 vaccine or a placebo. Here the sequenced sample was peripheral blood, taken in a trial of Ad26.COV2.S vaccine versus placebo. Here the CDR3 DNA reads TGTGCCAGCAGCATACAGGGTCCCTCCTACGAGCAGTACTTC. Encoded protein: CASSIQGPSYEQYF.